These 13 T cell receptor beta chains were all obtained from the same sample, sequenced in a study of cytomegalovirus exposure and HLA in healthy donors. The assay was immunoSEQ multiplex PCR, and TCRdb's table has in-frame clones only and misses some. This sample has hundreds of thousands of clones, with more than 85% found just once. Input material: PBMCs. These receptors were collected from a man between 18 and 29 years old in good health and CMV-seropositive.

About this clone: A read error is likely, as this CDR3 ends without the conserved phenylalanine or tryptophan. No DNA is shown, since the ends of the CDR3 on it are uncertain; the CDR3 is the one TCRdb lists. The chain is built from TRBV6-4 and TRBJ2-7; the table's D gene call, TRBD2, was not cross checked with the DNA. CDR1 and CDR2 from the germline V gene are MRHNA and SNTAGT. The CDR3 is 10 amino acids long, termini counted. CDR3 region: CARAGPGVPS.

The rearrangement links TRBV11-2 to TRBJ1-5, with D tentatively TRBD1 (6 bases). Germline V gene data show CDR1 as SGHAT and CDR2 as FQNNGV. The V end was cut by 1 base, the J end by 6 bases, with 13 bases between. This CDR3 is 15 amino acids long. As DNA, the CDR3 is TGTGCCAGCAGCTTAGGGGCAGGGGAAGGTCAGCCCCAGCATTTT. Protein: CASSLGAGEGQPQHF.

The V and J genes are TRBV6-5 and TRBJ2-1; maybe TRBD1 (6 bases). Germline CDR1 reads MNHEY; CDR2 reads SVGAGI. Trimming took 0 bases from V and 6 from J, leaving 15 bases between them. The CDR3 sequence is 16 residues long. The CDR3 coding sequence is TGTGCCAGCAGTTACTCGACAGGACCGGCGGGCAATGAGCAGTTCTTC. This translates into CASSYSTGPAGNEQFF.

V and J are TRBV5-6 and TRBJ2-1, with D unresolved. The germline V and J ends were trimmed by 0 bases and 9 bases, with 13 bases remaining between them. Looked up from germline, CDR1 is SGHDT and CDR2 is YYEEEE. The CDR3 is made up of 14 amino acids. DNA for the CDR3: TGTGCCAGCAGCTTGGGGCAAATTTATGGTGAGCAGTTCTTC. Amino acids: CASSLGQIYGEQFF.

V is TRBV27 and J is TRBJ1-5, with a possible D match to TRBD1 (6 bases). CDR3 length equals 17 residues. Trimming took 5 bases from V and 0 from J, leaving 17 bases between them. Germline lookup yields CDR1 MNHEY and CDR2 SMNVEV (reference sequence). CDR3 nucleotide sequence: TGTGCCAGCAGTCCTGAGGCGGACAGCTATAGCAATCAGCCCCAGCATTTT. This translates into CASSPEADSYSNQPQHF.

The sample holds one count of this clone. The CDR3: CASSVTPSYEQYF. The CDR3 coding sequence is TGTGCCAGCAGCGTGACTCCTTCCTACGAGCAGTACTTC. This chain uses TRBV9 with TRBJ2-7; D not resolved. Germline V gene sequence: CDR1 SGDLS, CDR2 YYNGEE. Trimming cost V 2 bases and J 1 base, with 7 bases left between them. This CDR3 comprises 13 residues. Drawing the rest from reference TRBV9 and TRBJ2-7, the complete variable domain is DSGVTQTPKHLITATGQRVTLRCSPRSGDLSVYWYQQSLDQGLQFLIQYYNGEERAKGNILERFSAQQFPDLHSELNLSSLELGDSALYFCASSVTPSYEQYFGPGTRLTVT.

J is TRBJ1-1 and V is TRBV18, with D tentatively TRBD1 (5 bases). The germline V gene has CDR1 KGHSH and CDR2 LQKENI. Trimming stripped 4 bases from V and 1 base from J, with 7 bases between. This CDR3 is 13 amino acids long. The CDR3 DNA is TGTGCCAGCTCACTCCAGGGGAACACTGAAGCTTTCTTT. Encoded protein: CASSLQGNTEAFF.

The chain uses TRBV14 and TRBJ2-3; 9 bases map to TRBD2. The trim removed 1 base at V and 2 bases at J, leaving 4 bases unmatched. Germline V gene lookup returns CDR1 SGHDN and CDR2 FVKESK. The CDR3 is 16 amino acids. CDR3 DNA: TGTGCCAGCAGCCAAGGTTCTAGCGGGGACACAGATACGCAGTATTTT. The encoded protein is CASSQGSSGDTDTQYF.

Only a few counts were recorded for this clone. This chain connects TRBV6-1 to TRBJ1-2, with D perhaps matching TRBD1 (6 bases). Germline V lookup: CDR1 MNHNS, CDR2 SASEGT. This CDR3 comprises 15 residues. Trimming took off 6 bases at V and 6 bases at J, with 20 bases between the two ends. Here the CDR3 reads CASRGGETESDGYTF. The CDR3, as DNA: TGTGCCAGCAGAGGGGGGGAGACGGAGTCAGATGGCTACACCTTC.

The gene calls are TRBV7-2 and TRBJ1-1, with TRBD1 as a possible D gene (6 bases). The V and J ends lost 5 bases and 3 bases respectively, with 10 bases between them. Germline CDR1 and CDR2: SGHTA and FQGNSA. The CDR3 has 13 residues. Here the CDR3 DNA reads TGTGCCAGCAGCCTGAGGGGGGACACTGAAGCTTTCTTT. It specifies CASSLRGDTEAFF.

The CDR3 spells CSVRQGSQPQHF. CDR3 sequence (DNA): TGCAGCGTTAGACAGGGAAGTCAGCCCCAGCATTTT. V and J are TRBV29-1 and TRBJ1-5; TRBD1 agrees at 7 bases. Germline lookup yields CDR1 SQVTM and CDR2 ANQGSEA. After removal of 5 bases from V and 6 bases from J, the junction contained 4 bases not matched to a gene. This CDR3 contains 12 residues.

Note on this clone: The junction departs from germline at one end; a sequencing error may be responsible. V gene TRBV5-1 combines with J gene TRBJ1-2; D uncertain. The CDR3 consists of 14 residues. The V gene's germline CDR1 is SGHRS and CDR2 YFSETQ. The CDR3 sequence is CASTLAPENYGYTF. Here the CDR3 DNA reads TGCGCCAGCACCTTGGCTCCAGAGAACTATGGCTACACCTTC.

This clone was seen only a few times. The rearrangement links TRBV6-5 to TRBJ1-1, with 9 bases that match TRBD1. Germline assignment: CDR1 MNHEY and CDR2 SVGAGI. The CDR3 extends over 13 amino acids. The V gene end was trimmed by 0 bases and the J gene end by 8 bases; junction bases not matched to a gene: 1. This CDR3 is CASSYSGQGEAFF. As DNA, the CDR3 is TGTGCCAGCAGTTACTCAGGACAGGGGGAAGCTTTCTTT.